A selection of T cell receptor beta chains follows, all from one sample in a study of T cells in Graves' hyperthyroidism and ophthalmopathy. TCRdb re-called the multiplex PCR reads through MiXCR, storing one row per CDR3 protein. The data contain roughly 660,000 distinct CDR3 sequences, roughly 17% of them singletons. Specimen: blood. These receptor sequences come from a man aged 50 or older with Graves' hyperthyroidism. The CDR3 runs from the conserved cysteine through the conserved F or W. D genes are given only for firm matches. Where a row states a size, it is once, few, many or the class of an expanded clone; other rows omit it.

TGTGCCAGCAGCTTTATGGTGTACAATGAGCAGTTCTTC	CASSFMVYNEQFF	.	many	TRBV7-2	TRBJ2-1
TGTGCCACCAGTGAGCACGTTACAGATACGCAGTATTTT	CATSEHVTDTQYF	.	.	TRBV24-1	TRBJ2-3
TGTGCCAGCTCTACCGGGACGGGGGGACGAGCGCAGTACTTC	CASSTGTGGRAQYF	TRBD2	many	TRBV18	TRBJ2-7
TGCAGCGTTGAATGGCAAGAGACCCAGTACTTC	CSVEWQETQYF	.	many	TRBV29-1	TRBJ2-5
TGTGCCAGCAGCTCAACACAGGGGGGAGTGAACATTCAGTACTTC	CASSSTQGGVNIQYF	TRBD1	few	TRBV3-1	TRBJ2-4
TGCAGTGCTGGGGGGGGACAGTGGGTAAGGTCACCCCTCCACTTT	CSAGGGQWVRSPLHF	TRBD1	many	TRBV20-1	TRBJ1-6
TGTGCCAGCAGCCCCGGCGGGACAGAAGAGACCCAGTACTTC	CASSPGGTEETQYF	.	.	TRBV5-8	TRBJ2-5
TGTGCCAGCAGCGTAAAAGTGTGCCGGCCCCAGCATTTT	CASSVKVCRPQHF	.	few	TRBV9	TRBJ1-5
TGTGCCACCAGTGATTTTGGGAACAGCTATGGCTACACCTTC	CATSDFGNSYGYTF	.	.	TRBV24-1	TRBJ1-2
TGTGCCATCAGTGAACCCGGACTTACCTACGAGCAGTACTTC	CAISEPGLTYEQYF	.	many	TRBV10-3	TRBJ2-7
TGTGCCAGCAGCCTCCAAAGGAACGGACCCGGAGCCGGGGAGCTGTTTTTT	CASSLQRNGPGAGELFF	.	.	TRBV3-1	TRBJ2-2
TGCAGTGCTAGAGAGGGACTTCTAGCAGATGGCTACACCTTC	CSAREGLLADGYTF	.	many	TRBV20-1	TRBJ1-2
TGTGCCAGCAGCGTCGGGTCCTATGGCTACACCTTC	CASSVGSYGYTF	.	few	TRBV3-1	TRBJ1-2
TGTGCCAGCAGCCTCCCGGCTAGCGGGTTCTACGAGCAGTACTTC	CASSLPASGFYEQYF	TRBD2	.	TRBV7-9	TRBJ2-7
TGCGCCAGCAGCGTGGGCCGGCGGGACTTAGATACGCAGTATTTT	CASSVGRRDLDTQYF	.	many	TRBV5-1	TRBJ2-3
TGCAGTGTAAAGGGATTATCCTACGAGCAGTACTTC	CSVKGLSYEQYF	.	few	TRBV20-1	TRBJ2-7
TGCAGCGTCCTGGTCACGGGGGCCAACGTCCTGACTTTC	CSVLVTGANVLTF	.	few	TRBV29-1	TRBJ2-6
TGTGCCAGCAGTTTTTACGGAGAAACCAAAAACATTCAGTACTTC	CASSFYGETKNIQYF	.	many	TRBV12-3/TRBV12-4	TRBJ2-4
TGTGCCAGCAGCCCCCTGGGAGAGTACAATCAGCCCCAGCATTTT	CASSPLGEYNQPQHF	.	few	TRBV19	TRBJ1-5
TGTGCCAGCAGCACCCGGACAGGGGACGAGCAGTACTTC	CASSTRTGDEQYF	TRBD1	.	TRBV4-2	TRBJ2-7
TGCAGTGCCAGGGACAGGACTAACTATGGCTACACCTTC	CSARDRTNYGYTF	TRBD1	many	TRBV20-1	TRBJ1-2
TGCGCCAGCCGACGGGACAGAGAAGAGACCCAGTACTTC	CASRRDREETQYF	TRBD1	few	TRBV5-1	TRBJ2-5
TGTGCCTGCAGCCCCAGGTATGGGTCCGGTGCGGCCTACGAGCAGTACTTC	CACSPRYGSGAAYEQYF	.	.	TRBV11-2	TRBJ2-7
TGTGCCAGCAGTTTCGAAGAGAACACTGAAGCTTTCTTT	CASSFEENTEAFF	.	many	TRBV28	TRBJ1-1
TGTGCCAGCAGCGTAGATCTAGCGGGAGTTACGCAGTATTTT	CASSVDLAGVTQYF	TRBD2	few	TRBV9	TRBJ2-3
TGTGCCAGCAGCCAAGAAAATCGCCTAGCGGGCACAGATACGCAGTATTTT	CASSQENRLAGTDTQYF	TRBD2	.	TRBV3-1	TRBJ2-3
TGTGCCAGCAGTTCCACCCCGGGACTAGACAATGAGCAGTTCTTC	CASSSTPGLDNEQFF	TRBD2	many	TRBV28	TRBJ2-1
TGTGCCAGCAGCTTATGGGATGGAAACACCATATATTTT	CASSLWDGNTIYF	.	.	TRBV7-3	TRBJ1-3
TGTGCCAGCAGCTTAATTCCGGGAGACCTTACAGATACGCAGTATTTT	CASSLIPGDLTDTQYF	.	many	TRBV7-3	TRBJ2-3
TGTGCCAGCAGTTACCGGGGGGCTTGGACTGAAGCTTTCTTT	CASSYRGAWTEAFF	.	many	TRBV6-6	TRBJ1-1
TGTGCCAGCAGCCCCGATCCAGGTCTGAGCTCCTACAATGAGCAGTTCTTC	CASSPDPGLSSYNEQFF	.	few	TRBV7-9	TRBJ2-1
TGTGCCAGCAATACAGGGCCTGGGGCCAACGTCCTGACTTTC	CASNTGPGANVLTF	.	.	TRBV2	TRBJ2-6
TGTGCCAGCAGCCAAGCGGGGACCGGGGAGCTGTTTTTT	CASSQAGTGELFF	.	many	TRBV3-1	TRBJ2-2
TGTGCCTGGAACCCAGGGGGGGGCGCCGGCAATCAGCCCCAGCATTTT	CAWNPGGGAGNQPQHF	TRBD1	.	TRBV30	TRBJ1-5
TGTGCCAGCAGCGTATACTTGACTAGCGGGACTAGCACAGATACGCAGTATTTT	CASSVYLTSGTSTDTQYF	TRBD2	few	TRBV9	TRBJ2-3
TGTGCCTGGAGTGTACCCGGAAAGGGGAACATTCAGTACTTC	CAWSVPGKGNIQYF	.	.	TRBV30	TRBJ2-4
TGTGCCAGCAGCCAGACATACAGTATCCAAGAGACCCAGTACTTC	CASSQTYSIQETQYF	.	once	TRBV3-1	TRBJ2-5
TGTGCCAGCAGCTTAGCAGGCTCCGCCCGGGAGCTGTTTTTT	CASSLAGSARELFF	.	many	TRBV7-2	TRBJ2-2
TGTGCCAGCAAGGGGACGGACTCCTACGAGCAGTACTTC	CASKGTDSYEQYF	.	many	TRBV6-1	TRBJ2-7
TGTGCCTGGAGGACGGCCACTGAAGCTTTCTTT	CAWRTATEAFF	.	many	TRBV30	TRBJ1-1
TGCGCCAGCAGCCAAGTCGCAGGGGGTGAAGCTTTCTTT	CASSQVAGGEAFF	TRBD1	.	TRBV4-1	TRBJ1-1
TGCGCCAGCAGTGAGTCGGACAGATTCTACGAGCAGTACTTC	CASSESDRFYEQYF	.	.	TRBV10-2	TRBJ2-7
TGCAGCGTTGAAGCTAGGGGCGGGAACAATGAGCAGTTCTTC	CSVEARGGNNEQFF	.	many	TRBV29-1	TRBJ2-1
TGTGCCAGCAGTTTACTAGCGGGTAATAATGAGCAGTTCTTC	CASSLLAGNNEQFF	TRBD2	many	TRBV12-3/TRBV12-4	TRBJ2-1
TGTGCCAGCAGTTTCGCGGGAGGGCCGAGGTACAATGAGCAGTTCTTC	CASSFAGGPRYNEQFF	TRBD2	.	TRBV27	TRBJ2-1
TGTGCCAGCAGTCCCAGGACTCTTAGCTCCTACAATGAGCAGTTCTTC	CASSPRTLSSYNEQFF	.	.	TRBV6-8	TRBJ2-1
TGTGCCATAACGAACGGAAACACCATATATTTT	CAITNGNTIYF	.	few	TRBV6-1	TRBJ1-3
TGCAGTGCTAGAGATTATCGGTACACCGGGGAGCTGTTTTTT	CSARDYRYTGELFF	.	many	TRBV20-1	TRBJ2-2
TGTGCCAGCAGCTTAAAACGGACCAGAAACTATGGCTACACCTTC	CASSLKRTRNYGYTF	.	.	TRBV7-3	TRBJ1-2